This T cell receptor (beta chain) emerged from a study of T cell responses to AZD1222 COVID-19 vaccine. Clones were read by immunoSEQ multiplex PCR, and TCRdb kept only the in-frame ones, dropping some. The table has approximately 100,000 clones, 90% seen once. CDR3 length: 16 amino acids. Per germline, CDR1 SGHTS and CDR2 YDEGEE. The trim removed 5 bases at V and 4 bases at J, leaving 9 bases unmatched. This sequence joins TRBV5-8 and TRBJ2-2, with TRBD1 matching over 9 bases. Sequencing used peripheral blood, obtained 28 days after the second AZD1222 dose. This receptor was taken from an adult who received the AZD1222 COVID-19 vaccine. CDR3 nucleotide sequence: TGTGCCAGCAGGCTTACAGGGGGCTCGGGCACCGGGGAGCTGTTTTTT. It is translated as CASRLTGGSGTGELFF.